This TCR beta chain is drawn from a study of T cells after posttransplantation cyclophosphamide. The data were produced by immunoSEQ multiplex PCR, yet TCRdb's version contains in-frame clones alone and is incomplete. This table has 20,000 to 25,000 clones, 85% to 90% appearing once. Details on this clone: Antigen: not known.

Findings of the study overall: Skin or GI-infiltrating T cells shared few TRB sequences with blood. Recipient CMV seropositivity and CMV reactivation strongly tracked TRB clonality. Later post-transplant blood repertoires were often dominated by donor CD8+ memory clones.

This CDR3 has 13 residues. Trimming stripped 5 bases from V and 6 bases from J, with 10 bases between. CDR1 is SGHVS and CDR2 is FQNEAQ in the germline V gene. Controls had myeloablative marrow grafts with methotrexate and calcineurin inhibitor, sampled at 1 year. This receptor was identified in a female patient aged 25-39 years who received an allogeneic stem cell transplant from an unrelated donor, was CMV-positive, and had acute and chronic GVHD. Some T cells here may be from the graft donor. The V call is TRBV7-8, the J call TRBJ2-2; possible D gene TRBD2, 6 bases. The sample here was PBMCs, taken approximately 370 days after allogeneic stem cell transplant with calcineurin inhibitor and methotrexate. Written as DNA, the CDR3 is TGTGCCAGCAGCCCGACTAGTTCCGGGGAGCTGTTTTTT. Protein product: CASSPTSSGELFF.